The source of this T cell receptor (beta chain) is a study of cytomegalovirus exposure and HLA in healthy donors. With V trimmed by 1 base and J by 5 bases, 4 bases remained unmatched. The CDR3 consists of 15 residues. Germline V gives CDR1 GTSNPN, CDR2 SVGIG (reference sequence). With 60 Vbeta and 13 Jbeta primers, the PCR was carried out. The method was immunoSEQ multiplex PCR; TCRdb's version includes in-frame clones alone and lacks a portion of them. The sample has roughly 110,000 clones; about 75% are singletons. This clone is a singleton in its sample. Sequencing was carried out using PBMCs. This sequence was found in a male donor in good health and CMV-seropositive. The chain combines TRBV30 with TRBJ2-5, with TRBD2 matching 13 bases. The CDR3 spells CAWSEGLAGVETQYF. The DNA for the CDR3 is TGTGCCTGGAGTGAAGGACTAGCGGGAGTTGAGACCCAGTACTTC.